This TCR beta chain was captured in a study of T-cell reconstitution after alpha-beta-depleted transplantation in children. Germline-derived CDR1 and CDR2 are LNHDA and SQIVND (reference sequence). Trimming left V 1 base short and J 2 bases short, with 12 bases between. The CDR3 spans 15 residues. The library targeted TCRbeta and was prepared with unique molecular identifiers. TCRdb re-derived calls from the PCR reads in MiXCR, one entry per CDR3 protein. The table has approximately 99,000 distinct CDR3 sequences, approximately 6.4% seen once. The study, taken as a whole, reports: Approximately two months post-transplant, alpha-beta T cells reportedly originated from several hundred expanded graft clones. Some patients showed high day-60 TCRbeta diversity, which derived from surviving recipient T cells and thymic progenitors. The main origin of T-cell counts and diversity one year after transplant was newly produced T cells.

As concerns this clonotype: Its antigen is unknown.

The material sequenced was PBMCs, mostly from graft donor cells, taken 360 days after TCRalphabeta/CD19-depleted stem cell transplant. The chain links TRBV19 to TRBJ2-7; possible D gene TRBD2, 7 bases. This sequence originates from a male patient aged 2-10 years who had a stem cell transplant for acute lymphoblastic leukemia, so the T cells may come from the graft donor. The CDR3 nucleotides are TGTGCCAGTAGTATAGCGGGGGGCCCGACCTACGAGCAGTACTTC. It specifies CASSIAGGPTYEQYF.